This TCR beta chain stems from a study of blood T cells in healthy people across ages. On this clonotype itself: Its antigen is not identified.

The use of a sample-barcoded 5' primer and a J-beta primer mix characterized a second PCR of roughly 6 to 11 cycles. In TCRdb, the 5' RACE reads were re-called with MiXCR into one record per CDR3 protein. The repertoire includes approximately 1.5 million distinct CDR3 sequences, 40% to 45% of them detected once, and around 4% sits in the top ten. Study conclusions and caveats: The study found more naive CD4+ cells and higher diversity in long-lived than aged donors.

Germline CDR1 and CDR2: MNHNY and SVGAGI (reference sequence). This CDR3 spans 12 amino acids. Trimming cost V 4 bases and J 8 bases, with 9 bases left between them. This chain uses TRBV6-6 with TRBJ2-1; no firm D call. This clonotype was sampled from a young woman in good health. The specimen sequenced was blood. This CDR3 is CASSLLTDEQFF. In DNA form, the CDR3 reads TGTGCCAGCAGTTTATTAACGGATGAGCAGTTCTTC.